This TCR beta chain came from a study of shared clonotypes between healthy human individuals. Overall study: Per donor, three plates held CD4 naive cells, three held CD4 memory, two held CD8 naive and one held CD8 memory.

Germline lookup yields CDR1 MNHEY and CDR2 SMNVEV (reference sequence). CDR3 size: 15 residues. The protocol was immunoSEQ multiplex PCR, while the TCRdb copy is restricted to in-frame clones and leaves out a portion. The sample consists of around 600,000 clones, around 96% of them appearing once. CD8 cells classed as naive were CD45RO-negative and positively selected for CCR7, excluding terminally differentiated effector memory CD45RA+ cells. This clonotype was obtained from a woman aged 25 to 39 in good health. Sequenced sample: naive CD8+ T cells sorted from blood. V and J are TRBV27 and TRBJ2-5; TRBD1 or TRBD2 may be the D gene (6 bases each). The J call is doubtful: the DNA matches TRBJ2-7 better. In DNA, the CDR3 is TGTGCCAGCAATCTACAGGGAGGTGAAGCCTACGAGCAGTACTTC. It translates to CASNLQGGEAYEQYF.